This TCR beta chain derives from a study of shared clonotypes between healthy human individuals (dated by TCRdb to between 2020 and 2021). About the full investigation: Two women and a few men aged 18 to 49 years were included in the cohort. To increase sequencing depth and limit assay-specific biases, TCR repertoire library preparation and sequencing were carried out by different laboratories using diverse techniques. For each donor, CD4 naive and CD4 memory were each given three plates, CD8 naive was given two plates, and CD8 memory was given one plate. The study deeply sequenced blood TCR repertoires of several healthy adults to estimate repertoire size and the extent of clonotype sharing between individuals. Between about 0.85 and 8.9 billion PBMCs per donor were obtained by leukapheresis. The paper's findings and limits, for the study overall: Based on pairwise subsampling, the degree of clonotype sharing among donors was expected to be affected by sequencing depth. Sampling was restricted to blood, and TCR repertoires in tissues likely differ from the TCR repertoires found in blood. Clonotypes shared by all four sorted-subset donors showed higher generation probabilities than non-shared clonotypes. Rarefaction of sorted-subset datasets indicated incomplete sequencing despite the large sequencing depth. Estimated clonotype richness was generally larger for naive than for memory subsets. Because the study included a small number of donors, the genetic and exposure-history diversity represented was limited. Sharing across a few donors was observed for roughly 5% of naive CD4, under 4% of naive CD8, 2.3% of memory CD4, and about 0.4% of memory CD8 clonotypes.

From V the trimming removes 4 bases and from J it removes 2 bases, while the gene matches leave 1 base of the junction unaccounted for. From its cysteine to its phenylalanine, the CDR3 spans 14 amino acids. Left in the record is the CDR3 DNA by itself, 42 bases read in frame from the first base. CDR1 is given as MGHRA and CDR2 as YSYEKL, both from the germline V gene. This clone was observed once. Its antigen is not yet known. Per-nucleotide qualities are absent, and no much larger clonotype sits a single base away. For the CD8 naive samples, CD45RO-negative cells were positively selected for CCR7, yielding a CD45RA+CCR7+ population from which TemRA cells were excluded. The donors were healthy, HIV-negative adults who had no recently reported acute infections or vaccinations. Every donor was a Caucasian adult residing in Nashville, Tennessee, USA. After blood collection by leukapheresis, PBMCs were isolated using Ficoll-Histopaque density gradient centrifugation and then cryopreserved in the vapor phase of liquid nitrogen. Analytical flow cytometry was used to check the purity and quantity of every magnetically sorted T cell population. Genomic DNA was isolated from each sorted fraction and quantified by UV absorbance on a Nanodrop 2000c.

Using the deep immunoSEQ assay, multiplex PCR amplified TCR CDR3 regions from genomic DNA. For each cell subset, the extracted genomic DNA was distributed evenly across all wells of several immunoSEQ 96-well plates, and each plate served as one replicate. Each replicate PCR for sorted subsets received approximately 220 ng genomic DNA, equal to some 32,000 T cell genomes. The purified libraries were quantified using a Qubit 3.0 fluorometer, sized with a Bioanalyzer 2100, and then quantified again using the KAPA Library Quantification kit. Each immunoSEQ 96-well plate was sequenced on its own single-read 150-cycle Illumina NextSeq 550 flow cell. The original methods were these. Because only junctional sequences without quality scores were contained in the immunoSEQ output, filtering matching that applied to full-length reads could not be performed. To assign V/J genes and CDR3, sequences were annotated against IMGT germline references using PyIR, a Python wrapper for IgBLAST v1.9. Any read was removed if the V/J assignment was weak (E-value above 1e-6), the CDR3 was missing, or the read contained stop codons, out-of-frame junctions, or ambiguous translated residues. A V3J clonotype was defined by an identical inferred V gene, J gene, and CDR3 amino acid sequence. Percentage overlap between repertoires was calculated by dividing the number of shared unique clonotypes by the size of the smaller repertoire. Three approaches were used to assess repertoire richness: RTK rarefaction, the Chao1 estimator, and Recon v2.1 estimates of unobserved clonotypes. Generation probabilities for all TCRbeta clonotypes obtained by the gDNA method from a handful of donors were computed using OLGA. Imported from immuneACCESS, the table was reduced by TCRdb to in-frame sequences with V and J called. These copies leave out some clones; in studies compared against another copy, an unresolved V gene accounts for under half, and the cause of the remainder is not known. V and J calls and clone size are those listed in that table; D and trimming were worked out from the DNA. Within this sample are hundreds of thousands of clones, with 95% to 96% of them counted one time only. The ten most abundant clones make up less than 0.12% of the sample.

This chain is built from TRBV4-1 and TRBJ2-1; 8 nucleotides in the junction match TRBD1. The sample was naive CD8+ T cells sorted from blood. Interpreted using the paper, the cell subset or site label stands for: CD45RA+CCR7+. This clonotype was sampled from a woman aged 25-40 years in good health. The DNA reads as follows: TGCGCCAGCAGCCCGACAGGGGCCTACAATGAGCAGTTCTTC. This gives the protein CASSPTGAYNEQFF.